Each of the 26 T cell receptor beta chains below was sequenced from the same sample in a study of cytomegalovirus exposure and HLA in healthy donors (dated by TCRdb to the late 2010s). Libraries came from the immunoSEQ multiplex PCR assay. For the multiplex PCR, a mixture combining 60 forward primers for TCR Vbeta segments and 13 reverse primers for TCR Jbeta segments was used. Sourced from immuneACCESS, this table was stored by TCRdb with only in-frame sequences that have V and J called. A share of the clones is absent; for the studies checked, an unresolved V gene accounts for under half, and the remainder has no known explanation. This sample has 200,000 to 250,000 clones in its table, and around 80% of those were observed once. Around 2.8% of the sample goes to the ten largest clones. The sequenced sample consisted of PBMCs. All receptors come from a woman aged 55-70 years in good health and CMV-seropositive.

J is TRBJ1-1 and V is TRBV9, with D uncertain. Germline V lookup: CDR1 SGDLS, CDR2 YYNGEE. V lost 4 bases, J lost 2 bases, and 12 bases lay in between. This CDR3 spans 14 amino acids. CDR3 in amino acids: CASSSGVSNTEAFF. The CDR3 bases are TGTGCCAGCAGCTCGGGAGTCAGTAACACTGAAGCTTTCTTT.

The rearrangement uses TRBV7-8 and TRBJ1-1; D unresolved. V was shortened by 3 bases and J by 2 bases, with 19 bases between the two germline ends. This CDR3 has 17 amino acids. CDR1 and CDR2 from the germline V gene are SGHVS and FQNEAQ. DNA of the CDR3: TGTGCCAGCAGCTTCCGATTAGCCGCGACGGGAAACACTGAAGCTTTCTTT. Translated: CASSFRLAATGNTEAFF.

This sequence joins TRBV5-1 and TRBJ2-1; the match to TRBD2 covers 8 bases. Unmatched junction bases numbered 5, after V lost 6 bases and J lost 0 bases. Per germline, CDR1 SGHRS and CDR2 YFSETQ. The CDR3 length is 15 residues. The CDR3 loop reads CASNGGGSSYNEQFF. As DNA, the CDR3 is TGCGCCAGCAACGGCGGGGGGAGCTCCTACAATGAGCAGTTCTTC. The full variable domain, in which reference TRBV5-1 and TRBJ2-1 provide the parts outside the CDR3, is KAGVTQTPRYLIKTRGQQVTLSCSPISGHRSVSWYQQTPGQGLQFLFEYFSETQRNKGNFPGRFSGRQFSNSRSEMNVSTLELGDSALYLCASNGGGSSYNEQFFGPGTRLTVL.

This clone was seen a handful of times. V is TRBV6-1 and J is TRBJ2-1, with 11 bases fitting TRBD2. The V segment lost 4 bases and the J segment 0 bases; nucleotides outside the gene matches: 5. The CDR3 runs 17 residues. Germline V lookup: CDR1 MNHNS, CDR2 SASEGT. The CDR3 sequence is CASSVGLAASSYNEQFF. The CDR3 DNA follows: TGTGCCAGCAGTGTGGGACTAGCGGCGAGCTCCTACAATGAGCAGTTCTTC.

This clone has just a few counts. The chain is built from TRBV4-1 and TRBJ2-5; the match to TRBD2 covers 8 bases. This CDR3 contains 15 residues. CDR1 is MGHRA, CDR2 YSYEKL, per germline. Trimming removed 4 bases from V and 5 bases from J; junction bases left unmatched: 9. CDR3 coding DNA: TGCGCCAGCAGCCCCACCGCGGGAGGAAGGGAGACCCAGTACTTC. This sequence encodes CASSPTAGGRETQYF.

V and J are TRBV2 and TRBJ2-1; unclear D gene. Germline CDR1 and CDR2: SNHLY and FYNNEI. Trimming left V 9 bases short and J 5 bases short, with 8 bases between. The CDR3 consists of 11 residues. CDR3 sequence (DNA): TGTGCCAGAGAGCCCCACAATGAGCAGTTCTTC. This encodes CAREPHNEQFF.

Points on this clone: Its ends do not fully match the called genes, so a read error is possible. This chain joins TRBV7-9 and TRBJ2-1; TRBD2 aligns across 8 bases. The CDR3 is 17 amino acids. Germline V lookup: CDR1 SEHNR, CDR2 FQNEAQ (reference sequence). For the CDR3, the DNA is TGTTCCAGCAGCTTAGCGTTGTCGGGACTAGTATTCAATGAGCAGTTCTTC. Protein sequence: CSSSLALSGLVFNEQFF.

V usage is TRBV5-1 and J usage is TRBJ2-3; 14 bases fit TRBD2. V trimming: 2 bases; J trimming: 5 bases; junction bases outside the gene matches: 1. This CDR3 comprises 15 residues. In germline, CDR1 is SGHRS, CDR2 YFSETQ. This chain's CDR3 is CASSFGTSGGDTQYF. The CDR3 bases are TGCGCCAGCAGCTTCGGGACTAGCGGGGGAGATACGCAGTATTTT.

The rearrangement joins TRBV15 to TRBJ2-1; maybe TRBD2 (6 bases). The germline V and J ends were trimmed by 8 bases and 5 bases, with 16 bases remaining between them. Germline V CDR1 and CDR2: LNHNV, YYDKDF (reference sequence). The CDR3 length is 14 residues. The CDR3 protein is CATWDLTKNNEQFF. CDR3 DNA: TGTGCCACCTGGGACTTGACAAAGAACAATGAGCAGTTCTTC.

In nucleotides, the CDR3 is TGTGCCAGCAGCCACATGTCTTTCCGGGACTCGAACCTTTCCCCCTCCTACAATGAGCAGTTCTTC. Its protein is CASSHMSFRDSNLSPSYNEQFF. The V call is TRBV4-2, the J call TRBJ2-1, with D possibly matching TRBD2 (6 bases). Germline loops: CDR1 LGHNA, CDR2 YNFKEQ. Trimming shortened V by 3 bases and J by 0 bases, and 30 bases separated the two germline ends. CDR3 size: 22 residues.

J is TRBJ2-7 and V is TRBV7-9, with 10 bases lining up with TRBD2. Germline lookup yields CDR1 SEHNR and CDR2 FQNEAQ (reference sequence). The CDR3 is made up of 14 amino acids. V gave up 2 bases and J gave up 6 bases; unmatched junction bases: 4. This CDR3 is CASSLQRGGSEQYF. CDR3 nucleotides: TGTGCCAGCAGCTTACAGCGGGGGGGCAGCGAGCAGTACTTC. The full variable domain, rest sourced from reference TRBV7-9 and TRBJ2-7, is DTGVSQNPRHKITKRGQNVTFRCDPISEHNRLYWYRQTLGQGPEFLTYFQNEAQLEKSRLLSDRFSAERPKGSFSTLEIQRTEQGDSAMYLCASSLQRGGSEQYFGPGTRLTVT.

J is TRBJ1-2 and V is TRBV29-1; D uncertain. The CDR3 has 13 residues. Germline V lookup: CDR1 SQVTM, CDR2 ANQGSEA. The V and J ends lost 4 bases and 7 bases respectively, with 16 bases between them. CDR3 in amino acids: CSVGSPPTLGYTF. CDR3 nucleotides: TGCAGCGTTGGAAGCCCACCCACGCTTGGCTACACCTTC.

The chain has TRBV10-1 and TRBJ1-5, with D unclear. V lost 2 bases and J lost 6, with 5 bases in between. CDR3 length: 12 residues. The germline V gene encodes CDR1 WNHNN and CDR2 SYGVQD (reference sequence). CDR3 loop: CASSENGQPQHF. CDR3 coding DNA: TGCGCCAGCAGTGAGAACGGTCAGCCCCAGCATTTT.

The chain joins TRBV5-1 to TRBJ1-2; TRBD1 aligns across 7 bases. V lost 5 bases and J lost 3; bases outside the gene matches: 4. The CDR3 extends over 13 amino acids. Germline CDR1 and CDR2: SGHRS and YFSETQ. The CDR3: CASRKGADYGYTF. DNA of the CDR3: TGCGCCAGCAGGAAGGGGGCCGACTATGGCTACACCTTC.

The J gene is TRBJ2-1, the V gene TRBV4-2; 11 bases fit TRBD2. The length of the CDR3 is 19 residues. The J segment lost 6 bases and the V segment lost 1 base, leaving 14 bases of the junction unmatched. CDR1 is LGHNA and CDR2 is YNFKEQ in the germline V gene. The CDR3 DNA reads TGTGCCAGCAGCCAAGTGACTAGCGGGATATCCGACGCAGTCAATGAGCAGTTCTTC. Translating it yields CASSQVTSGISDAVNEQFF.

The chain combines TRBV5-1 with TRBJ2-1; 14 bases fit TRBD2. There are 15 residues in the CDR3. Germline V lookup: CDR1 SGHRS, CDR2 YFSETQ. V dropped 4 bases and J dropped 7; count of bases not matched to a gene: 4. The CDR3 is CASSPGTSGSNEQFF. CDR3 nucleotides: TGCGCCAGCAGCCCGGGGACTAGCGGGAGTAATGAGCAGTTCTTC.

The chain combines TRBV29-1 with TRBJ1-1, with D perhaps matching TRBD1 (6 bases). Germline V gene data show CDR1 as SQVTM and CDR2 as ANQGSEA. This CDR3 has 13 amino acids. V was cut by 1 base and J by 2 bases, with 8 bases left in between. The CDR3 bases are TGCAGCGTTGAAGGACAGGTTAACACTGAAGCTTTCTTT. Encoded protein: CSVEGQVNTEAFF. The full variable domain, with the rest looked up from reference TRBV29-1 and TRBJ1-1, is SAVISQKPSRDICQRGTSLTIQCQVDSQVTMMFWYRQQPGQSLTLIATANQGSEATYESGFVIDKFPISRPNLTFSTLTVSNMSPEDSSIYLCSVEGQVNTEAFFGQGTRLTVV.

The CDR3 is CASSLGGTPNYGYTF. CDR3 DNA sequence: TGTGCCAGCAGCTTAGGCGGGACTCCTAACTATGGCTACACCTTC. The chain uses TRBV7-8 and TRBJ1-2, with D possibly being TRBD1 (5 bases). Trimming took off 1 base at V and 0 bases at J, with 9 bases between the two ends. The CDR3 extends over 15 amino acids. CDR1 is SGHVS, CDR2 FQNEAQ, per germline.

There are a few counts of this clone. CDR3 sequence: CASRDTGGYTF. The DNA for the CDR3 is TGTGCCAGCAGGGATACAGGGGGCTACACCTTC. V and J are TRBV6-5 and TRBJ1-2; D may be TRBD1 (6 bases). CDR3 length: 11 amino acids. V was cut by 6 bases and J by 8 bases, with 10 bases left in between. Germline lookup yields CDR1 MNHEY and CDR2 SVGAGI.

The chain is built from TRBV30 and TRBJ2-7, with D possibly being TRBD1 (5 bases). CDR1 is GTSNPN and CDR2 is SVGIG in the germline V gene (reference sequence). CDR3 length: 12 residues. The V end was cut by 5 bases, the J end by 6 bases, with 14 bases between. The CDR3 loop reads CAWGPLRAEQYF. For the CDR3, the DNA is TGTGCCTGGGGCCCCCTCAGGGCCGAGCAGTACTTC. Filled out from reference TRBV30 and TRBJ2-7, the complete variable domain reads SQTIHQWPATLVQPVGSPLSLECTVEGTSNPNLYWYRQAAGRGLQLLFYSVGIGQISSEVPQNLSASRPQDRQFILSSKKLLLSDSGFYLCAWGPLRAEQYFGPGTRLTVT.

The V gene is TRBV7-9, the J gene TRBJ1-1; D might be TRBD1 (5 bases). The CDR3 length is 16 residues. Germline V gives CDR1 SEHNR, CDR2 FQNEAQ (reference sequence). V gave up 3 bases and J gave up 1 base, with 15 bases separating them. CDR3 nucleotide sequence: TGTGCCAGCAGCTTTCCCAAATACGGGGGGAACACTGAAGCTTTCTTT. Its protein is CASSFPKYGGNTEAFF.

The table lists this clone with a few counts. This chain links TRBV7-2 with TRBJ1-6; the D gene is possibly TRBD1 (5 bases). The CDR3 consists of 15 residues. CDR1 and CDR2 (germline): SGHTA, FQGNSA. V was cut by 5 bases and J by 5 bases, with 13 bases left in between. The CDR3 DNA follows: TGTGCCAGCAGCCTTTCGACAGTAAATAATTCACCCCTCCACTTT. It specifies CASSLSTVNNSPLHF.

This chain connects TRBV5-4 to TRBJ2-7; D remains unclear. This CDR3 contains 11 residues. The germline V gene encodes CDR1 SGHNT and CDR2 YYREEE (reference sequence). The ends were cut back, 4 bases at V and 5 bases at J, with 7 bases in the middle. The CDR3 loop is CASSPGDEQYF. The CDR3 region has the DNA TGTGCCAGCAGCCCCGGAGACGAGCAGTACTTC.

This chain links TRBV10-2 with TRBJ1-2; the match to TRBD1 covers 9 bases. Germline V lookup: CDR1 WSHSY, CDR2 SAAADI. Trimming removed 6 bases from V and 4 bases from J; junction bases left unmatched: 3. The CDR3 length is 13 residues. Here the CDR3 DNA reads TGCGCCAGCAGCGCGGACAGGGGCTATGGCTACACCTTC. Amino acid sequence: CASSADRGYGYTF.

The chain is built from TRBV6-5 and TRBJ1-2, with 7 bases aligning to TRBD1. Germline CDR1 and CDR2: MNHEY and SVGAGI. This CDR3 is 15 amino acids long. V dropped 2 bases and J dropped 2; count of bases not matched to a gene: 5. The CDR3 region has the DNA TGTGCCAGCAGTTACGCGTCAGGGGGGAACTATGGCTACACCTTC. It is translated as CASSYASGGNYGYTF.

The DNA of the CDR3 is TGTGCCAGCAGCCAAGAGCATCAGTCTGGGGCTGGGTCCAATGAGCAGTTCTTC. Protein: CASSQEHQSGAGSNEQFF. The rearrangement uses TRBV4-2 and TRBJ2-1; D might be TRBD1 (5 bases). The CDR3 runs 18 residues. V dropped 0 bases and J dropped 6 bases, with 21 bases sitting between them. Germline CDR1 LGHNA, CDR2 YNFKEQ.